Described below is a single T cell receptor (beta chain) sequence and its context. This entry is derived from a study of shared clonotypes between healthy human individuals. Only in-frame clones appear in the TCRdb table, and some are missing; sequencing was by immunoSEQ multiplex PCR. The sample yields approximately 2,000,000 clones, about 90% seen once. Germline V gives CDR1 SQVTM, CDR2 ANQGSEA. The CDR3 is 12 residues long. V gave up 4 bases and J gave up 1 base, with 7 bases separating them. The sequence was obtained from a man between 18 and 35 years old in good health. Some clones in this sample may be carry-over from other donors' samples. Sequenced input: naive CD4+ T cells from PBMCs. This sample's subset: CD45RA+ positively selected. The V call is TRBV29-1, the J call TRBJ1-2, with D possibly matching TRBD1 (5 bases). CDR3 in amino acids: CSVGGDNYGYTF. CDR3 in DNA: TGCAGCGTTGGGGGGGATAACTATGGCTACACCTTC.